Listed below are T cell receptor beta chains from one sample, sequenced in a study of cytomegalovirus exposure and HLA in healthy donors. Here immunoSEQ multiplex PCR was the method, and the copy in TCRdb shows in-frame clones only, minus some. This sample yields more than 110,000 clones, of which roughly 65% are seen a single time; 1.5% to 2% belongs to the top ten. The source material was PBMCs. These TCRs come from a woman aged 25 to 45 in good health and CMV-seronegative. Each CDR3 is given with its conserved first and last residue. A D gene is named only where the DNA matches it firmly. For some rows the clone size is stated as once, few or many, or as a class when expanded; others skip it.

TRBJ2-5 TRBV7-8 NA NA CASSPYPGHGELYQETQYF TGTGCCAGCAGCCCATATCCGGGACACGGAGAATTGTACCAAGAGACCCAGTACTTC
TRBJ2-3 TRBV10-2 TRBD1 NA CASRPGTGADTQYF TGCGCCAGCAGACCCGGGACAGGGGCAGATACGCAGTATTTT
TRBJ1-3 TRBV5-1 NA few CASSLGPGEGNTIYF TGCGCCAGCAGCTTGGGTCCAGGGGAAGGAAACACCATATATTTT
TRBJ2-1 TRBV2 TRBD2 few CASTLAGGYNEQFF TGTGCCAGCACCCTAGCGGGGGGTTACAATGAGCAGTTCTTC
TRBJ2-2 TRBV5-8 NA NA CASSLIGGLNTGELFF TGTGCCAGCAGCCTGATTGGTGGGCTAAACACCGGGGAGCTGTTTTTT
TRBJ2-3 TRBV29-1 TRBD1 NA CSVEDYDRGELDTQYF TGCAGCGTTGAAGATTATGACAGGGGAGAGTTAGATACGCAGTATTTT
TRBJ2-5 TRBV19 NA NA CASREFSGDQYF TGTGCCAGTAGGGAGTTCTCTGGAGACCAGTACTTC
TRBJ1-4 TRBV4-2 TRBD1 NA CAGSTGQGTATNEKLFF TGTGCCGGCAGCACCGGACAGGGTACTGCAACTAATGAAAAACTGTTTTTT
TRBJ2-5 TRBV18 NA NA CASSRVNQETQYF TGTGCCAGCAGCCGGGTCAACCAAGAGACCCAGTACTTC
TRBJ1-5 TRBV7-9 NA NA CASSLSGGNQPQHF TGTGCCAGCAGCTTATCGGGAGGCAATCAGCCCCAGCATTTT
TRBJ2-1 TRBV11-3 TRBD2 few CASSLGLAGHNEQFF TGTGCCAGCAGCTTAGGACTAGCGGGGCACAATGAGCAGTTCTTC
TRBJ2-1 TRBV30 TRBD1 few CAWSRTGEGEQFF TGTGCCTGGAGTAGAACAGGGGAAGGTGAGCAGTTCTTC
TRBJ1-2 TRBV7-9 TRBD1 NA CASSLGDRLENYGYTF TGTGCCAGCAGCTTAGGGGACAGGTTGGAGAACTATGGCTACACCTTC
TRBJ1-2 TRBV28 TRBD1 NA CASSFAASGGGYTF TGTGCCAGCAGTTTCGCCGCCTCAGGGGGCGGCTACACCTTC
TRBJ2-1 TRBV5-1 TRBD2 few CASSLGLLAGGNNEQFF TGCGCCAGCAGCTTGGGCCTACTAGCGGGGGGCAACAATGAGCAGTTCTTC
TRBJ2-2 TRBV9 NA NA CASSLQGSGELFF TGTGCCAGCAGCTTGCAGGGTTCCGGGGAGCTGTTTTTT
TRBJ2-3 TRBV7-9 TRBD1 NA CASSLAQGGPADTQYF TGTGCCAGCAGCTTAGCACAGGGGGGACCCGCAGATACGCAGTATTTT
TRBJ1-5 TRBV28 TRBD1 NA CASDGTDYSNQPQHF TGTGCCAGCGATGGGACAGATTATAGCAATCAGCCCCAGCATTTT
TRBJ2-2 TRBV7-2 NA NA CASSYSPLLGELFF TGTGCCAGCAGCTATTCCCCTTTACTCGGGGAGCTGTTTTTT
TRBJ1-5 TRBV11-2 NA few CASSLDGAPGYQPQHF TGTGCCAGCAGCTTGGACGGTGCCCCAGGGTATCAGCCCCAGCATTTT
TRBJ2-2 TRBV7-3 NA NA CASSPTTTGELFF TGTGCCAGCAGCCCTACCACGACCGGGGAGCTGTTTTTT
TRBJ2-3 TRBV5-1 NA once CASSLVEGGGTDTQYF TGCGCCAGCAGCTTGGTTGAAGGCGGGGGCACAGATACGCAGTATTTT
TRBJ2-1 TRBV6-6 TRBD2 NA CASSSSGSYNEQFF TGTGCCAGCAGTTCTAGCGGGAGCTACAATGAGCAGTTCTTC
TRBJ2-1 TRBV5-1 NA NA CASSSGRAPNEQFF TGCGCCAGCAGCTCCGGTCGTGCCCCCAATGAGCAGTTCTTC
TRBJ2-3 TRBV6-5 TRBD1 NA CASSRDRGTDTQYF TGTGCCAGCAGCCGTGACAGGGGCACAGATACGCAGTATTTT
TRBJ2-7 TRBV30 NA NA CAWSAPWGEATYEQYF TGTGCCTGGAGTGCCCCCTGGGGGGAGGCAACCTACGAGCAGTACTTC
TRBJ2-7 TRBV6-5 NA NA CASRPGDGEQYF TGTGCCAGCCGGCCGGGGGACGGAGAGCAGTACTTC
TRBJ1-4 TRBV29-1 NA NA CSVVGNDEKLFF TGCAGCGTTGTCGGGAACGATGAAAAACTGTTTTTT
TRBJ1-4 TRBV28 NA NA CASTSGEEGNEKLFF TGTGCCAGCACCTCGGGGGAGGAAGGTAATGAAAAACTGTTTTTT
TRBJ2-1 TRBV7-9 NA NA CASSPRGYNEQFF TGTGCCAGCAGCCCAAGGGGGTACAATGAGCAGTTCTTC
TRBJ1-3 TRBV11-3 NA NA CASSFRQGSFGGGGNTIYF TGTGCCAGCAGCTTCCGGCAGGGATCCTTTGGCGGTGGTGGAAACACCATATATTTT
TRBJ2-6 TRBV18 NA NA CASSPQAPSEANVLTF TGTGCCAGCTCACCCCAGGCACCCTCGGAGGCCAACGTCCTGACTTTC
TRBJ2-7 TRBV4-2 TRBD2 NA CASSQGTSGDYEQYF TGTGCCAGCAGCCAAGGGACTAGCGGAGACTACGAGCAGTACTTC
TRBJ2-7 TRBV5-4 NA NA CASGADISYEQYF TGTGCCAGCGGCGCCGACATTTCCTACGAGCAGTACTTC
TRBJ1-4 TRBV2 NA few CASSPYAGEPGEKLFF TGTGCCAGCTCGCCCTACGCTGGGGAGCCCGGTGAAAAACTGTTTTTT
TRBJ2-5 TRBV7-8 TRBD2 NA CASRLAGDGETQYF TGTGCCAGCAGGCTAGCGGGAGACGGAGAGACCCAGTACTTC
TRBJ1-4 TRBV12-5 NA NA CASGLGSRVDEKLFF TGTGCTAGTGGTTTGGGCAGCAGGGTGGATGAAAAACTGTTTTTT
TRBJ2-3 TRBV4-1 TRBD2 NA CASSQQLAGDTQYF TGCGCCAGCAGCCAACAACTAGCGGGGGATACGCAGTATTTT
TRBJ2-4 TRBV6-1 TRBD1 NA CASSQPGQGVNIQYF TGTGCCAGCAGCCAACCAGGACAGGGGGTAAACATTCAGTACTTC
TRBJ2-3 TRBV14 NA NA CASSQHRDPQYF TGTGCCAGCAGCCAACACAGGGATCCGCAGTATTTT
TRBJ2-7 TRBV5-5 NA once CASSWNQGFYEQYF TGTGCCAGCAGCTGGAACCAGGGGTTCTACGAGCAGTACTTC
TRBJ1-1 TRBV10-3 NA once CAIRAVDTEAFF TGTGCCATCAGGGCAGTCGACACTGAAGCTTTCTTT
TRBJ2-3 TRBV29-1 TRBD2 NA CSVEMGGGAGDTQYF TGCAGCGTTGAAATGGGCGGGGGGGCCGGAGATACGCAGTATTTT
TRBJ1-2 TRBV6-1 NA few CASSARTDSYGYTF TGTGCCAGCAGTGCAAGGACGGACTCATATGGCTACACCTTC
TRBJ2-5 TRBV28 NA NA CASGRRETQYF TGTGCCAGTGGCAGGAGGGAGACCCAGTACTTC
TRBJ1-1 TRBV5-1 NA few CASSWRTGWDTEAFF TGCGCCAGCAGCTGGCGTACGGGTTGGGACACTGAAGCTTTCTTT
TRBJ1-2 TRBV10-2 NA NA CASSDEGGYGYTF TGCGCCAGCAGTGACGAGGGAGGCTATGGCTACACCTTC
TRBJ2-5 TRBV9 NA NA CASTPGFSQETQYF TGTGCCAGCACCCCAGGGTTCTCCCAAGAGACCCAGTACTTC
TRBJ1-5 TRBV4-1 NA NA CASSRSTLTGSPNQPQHF TGCGCCAGCAGCCGGTCAACTTTAACAGGCAGTCCGAATCAGCCCCAGCATTTT
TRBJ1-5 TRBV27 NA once CASSPRGDQPQHF TGTGCCAGCAGTCCCAGGGGTGATCAGCCCCAGCATTTT
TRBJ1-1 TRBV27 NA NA CASSPGTEPRAEAFF TGTGCCAGCAGTCCCGGAACGGAGCCTAGAGCTGAAGCTTTCTTT
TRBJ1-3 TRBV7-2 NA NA CASSLGVRVDTIYF TGTGCCAGCAGCTTAGGGGTCCGGGTCGACACCATATATTTT
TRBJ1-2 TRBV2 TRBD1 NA CASTTGAGYTF TGTGCCAGCACGACAGGGGCTGGCTACACCTTC
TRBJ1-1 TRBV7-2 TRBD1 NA CASSFGTGKPAFF TGTGCCAGCAGTTTCGGGACAGGGAAACCAGCTTTCTTT
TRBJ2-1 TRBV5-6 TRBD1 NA CASSFAGTAYNEQFF TGTGCCAGCAGCTTTGCCGGGACAGCTTACAATGAGCAGTTCTTC
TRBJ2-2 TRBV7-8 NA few CASSLAGLADTGELFF TGTGCCAGCAGCTTAGCGGGTTTAGCGGACACCGGGGAGCTGTTTTTT